This TCR beta chain originates from a study of blood T cell repertoires in COVID-19. As handled by the study authors: Amplifying reference gene primers gave estimates of nucleated cell counts. Profiling relied on immunoSEQ multiplex PCR, and the TCRdb table lists in-frame clones only, not all of them. The D gene and trimming were derived from the DNA, and the V and J assignments and clone size from that table. The sample carries about 300,000 clones, around 89% recorded once. Trimming stripped 1 base from V and 2 bases from J, with 8 bases between. The CDR3 sequence is 14 residues long. The V gene's germline CDR1 is GTSNPN and CDR2 SVGIG (reference sequence).

This TCR was recovered from a woman aged 30 to 39 who had recovered from COVID-19. The sequenced material came from peripheral blood. The chain uses TRBV30 and TRBJ2-2; no reliable D call. The CDR3 DNA is TGTGCCTGGAGTGGGCAGGCAAACACCGGGGAGCTGTTTTTT. Protein product: CAWSGQANTGELFF.